One sample yielded the 5 T cell receptor beta chains listed below, sequenced in a study of blood T cell repertoires in COVID-19. Sequenced by immunoSEQ multiplex PCR; TCRdb stores in-frame clones only, minus some. Of 150,000 to 200,000 clones listed, approximately 86% are singletons. The sample taken for sequencing was peripheral blood. These receptors originate from a man in his forties or fifties with active or convalescent COVID-19.

The sample holds one count of this clone. The chain links TRBV9 to TRBJ2-6; D remains ambiguous. V was cut by 0 bases and J by 0 bases, with 16 bases left in between. Germline CDR1 reads SGDLS; CDR2 reads YYNGEE. This CDR3 contains 19 residues. The DNA of the CDR3 is TGTGCCAGCAGCGTAGGTTTCCAGACTGAGAGCTCTGGGGCCAACGTCCTGACTTTC. This codes for CASSVGFQTESSGANVLTF.

This chain links TRBV6-4 with TRBJ2-3, with TRBD2 identical over 11 bases. CDR1 is MRHNA and CDR2 is SNTAGT in the germline V gene. V trimming: 6 bases; J trimming: 1 base; junction bases outside the gene matches: 3. The CDR3 loop spans 15 amino acids. The chain's CDR3 is CASSLLAGGTDTQYF. CDR3 sequence (DNA): TGTGCCAGCAGCTTACTAGCGGGGGGCACAGATACGCAGTATTTT.

The chain employs TRBV30 and TRBJ2-7, with 8 bases matching TRBD1. V gave up 8 bases and J gave up 1 base; unmatched junction bases: 7. Germline CDR1 is GTSNPN and CDR2 is SVGIG (reference sequence). The CDR3 runs 13 residues. The CDR3 nucleotides are TGTGCCGGAGGCACAGGGGGGTCCTACGAGCAGTACTTC. Translated, it gives CAGGTGGSYEQYF.

The V gene is TRBV6-6, the J gene TRBJ2-2; 7 bases are a match to TRBD2. This CDR3 is 13 amino acids long. The junction had 8 bases not matched to a gene; V was cut back by 10 bases and J by 6 bases. CDR1 is MNHNY and CDR2 is SVGAGI in the germline V gene (reference sequence). CDR3 loop: CATGAGLAGELFF. The CDR3, as DNA: TGTGCCACCGGAGCGGGATTAGCCGGGGAGCTGTTTTTT.

The rearrangement uses TRBV12-3 or TRBV12-4 and TRBJ2-1; TRBD1 might be the D (7 bases). The V end lost 2 bases, the J end lost 14 bases, and 16 bases lay between the germline ends. The CDR3 totals 13 residues. This chain's CDR3 is CASSLTTQGEEFF. The CDR3 DNA reads TGTGCCAGCAGTTTAACCACTCAGGGGGAGGAGTTCTTC.